Below, one T cell receptor beta chain is given with its context. Its cognate antigen is unknown. The data belong to a study of metastatic and nonmetastatic thyroid tumors. Across the whole study: Repertoire data that came from the blood and tumor or nodule tissue of malignant and benign thyroid patients were compared.

Per the study methods: CDR3 was compared across clinicopathological groups, and the resulting differences were used to build a distant-metastasis classifier for papillary thyroid cancer. With MiXCR, TCRdb reprocessed the PCR reads. What appears here as the V and J calls and clone size reflects TCRdb's work, not the paper's. The sample carries 70,000 or so clones, approximately 15% recorded once. Among the patients, none had received any treatment before thyroid surgery. General study findings and limits: It was reportedly found that TCR beta diversity was significantly higher in malignant thyroid tumors than in benign nodules, a difference seen in both blood and tumor samples.

The CDR3 runs to 16 residues. V dropped 1 base and J dropped 4; count of bases not matched to a gene: 7. Germline V gene sequence: CDR1 LGHNA, CDR2 YSLEER. This sequence joins TRBV4-3 and TRBJ2-3, with 8 bases lining up with TRBD2. The receptor comes from a male donor with papillary thyroid cancer or a benign thyroid nodule (not recorded which). Some clones in this sample may be carry-over from other donors' samples. Sequenced input: blood. CDR3 amino acids: CASSQGLSGASDTQYF. The CDR3 DNA follows: TGCGCCAGCAGCCAAGGCCTTAGCGGGGCCTCAGATACGCAGTATTTT.